These 28 T cell receptor beta chains came from one sample sequenced in a study of T cell clonality in common variable immunodeficiency. Assay used: immunoSEQ multiplex PCR; TCRdb lists only in-frame clones, some missing. The sample contains tens of thousands of clones, none of them singletons. The sequenced sample consisted of peripheral blood mononuclear cells. All receptors come from a person aged 18 to 75 in good health.

This clone was detected many times. The read ends 3 residues before the CDR3 terminus; that terminus is restored from the germline J gene. The chain carries TRBV19 and TRBJ1-5; tentatively, D is TRBD1 (6 bases). The V and J ends lost 3 bases and 3 bases respectively, with 15 bases between them. Germline V gives CDR1 LNHDA, CDR2 SQIVND (reference sequence). CDR3 length: 16 amino acids. CDR3 DNA (partial): TGTGCCAGTAGTATGGGGCGACAGGTCAACAATCAGCCC. Amino acid sequence: CASSMGRQVNNQP. The entire CDR3 is CASSMGRQVNNQPQHF.

This clone was counted ten times or more. The junction departs from the called germline gene at one end, perhaps through a read error. The observed sequence ends 3 residues before the CDR3 terminus, with the missing tail filled in from the germline J gene. The rearrangement links TRBV4-2 to TRBJ1-2; no firm D call. The CDR3 extends over 13 amino acids. Per germline, CDR1 LGHNA and CDR2 YNFKEQ. The CDR3 protein is CASSQDPRYGYTF. The part of the CDR3 DNA that was read is TGCGCCAGCAGCCAAGATCCCCGCTATGGC.

This clone was seen many times. The CDR3 goes on 3 residues after the read ends, and that part is filled in from the germline J gene. The J gene is TRBJ1-1, the V gene TRBV6-2 or TRBV6-3; perhaps TRBD1 as D (6 bases). CDR3 length equals 13 residues. The V end lost 8 bases, the J end lost 2 bases, and 12 bases lay between the germline ends. Looked up from germline, CDR1 is MNHEY and CDR2 is SVGEGT. The CDR3 protein is CASRGALNTEAFF. The CDR3 bases that were read are TGTGCCAGCCGGGGGGCGCTTAACACTGAA.

Ten or more counts support this clone. Read coverage stops 3 residues before the CDR3 terminus; the germline J gene supplies the remainder. The chain recombines TRBV6-2 or TRBV6-3 with TRBJ1-1, with TRBD1 identical over 10 bases. The CDR3 runs 15 residues. Trimming took 7 bases from V and 4 from J; bases not matched to a gene: 9. CDR1 and CDR2 (germline): MNHEY, SVGEGT. The CDR3 is CASTDRGRGTTEAFF. The CDR3 bases that were read are TGTGCCAGCACCGACAGGGGGCGCGGGACCACTGAA.

This clone was detected many times. From the germline J gene comes the end of the CDR3, since the read stops 3 residues before it. The genes are TRBV6-2 or TRBV6-3 and TRBJ2-5, with 15 bases that match TRBD2. This CDR3 is 16 amino acids long. J lost 5 bases, V lost 6 bases, and 7 bases had no gene match. In germline, CDR1 is MNHEY, CDR2 SVGEGT. The CDR3 bases that were read are TGTGCCAGCAGATCCGGGACTAGCGGGAGGAGGGAGACC. Protein product: CASRSGTSGRRET. The full CDR3 sequence reads CASRSGTSGRRETQYF.

This clone showed up many times. The observed sequence ends 3 residues before the CDR3 terminus, with the missing tail filled in from the germline J gene. The V call is TRBV29-1, the J call TRBJ2-5, with 11 bases matching TRBD2. The CDR3 sequence is 16 residues long. Germline trimming cut 0 bases from V and 4 bases from J; bases unmatched to any gene: 7. CDR1 and CDR2 from the germline V gene are SQVTM and ANQGSEA. CDR3 DNA, as far as it was read: TGCAGCGTTGAAGATAGGCTAGCGGGGGGCCGAGAGACC. It translates to CSVEDRLAGGRET. The complete CDR3 protein is CSVEDRLAGGRETQYF.

This clone came up many times. Read data end 3 residues before the CDR3 end; the end is taken from the germline J gene. The V call is TRBV7-9, the J call TRBJ1-6; D possibly corresponds to TRBD1 (5 bases). The CDR3 length is 13 residues. Per the germline V gene, CDR1 is SEHNR and CDR2 is FQNEAQ (reference sequence). The V end was cut by 5 bases, the J end by 7 bases, with 9 bases between. CDR3 residues: CASSAGGNSPLHF. Incomplete CDR3 DNA: TGTGCCAGCAGCGCCGGGGGGAATTCACCC.

This clone was detected many times. CDR3 protein: CASSAHASGSGSYEQYF. The sequenced CDR3 bases are TGTGCCAGCAGTGCCCACGCGTCAGGGTCGGGCTCCTACGAG. The chain employs TRBV12-3 or TRBV12-4 and TRBJ2-7; TRBD1 is a possible D gene (5 bases). The read ends 3 residues shy of where the CDR3 ends; the end is completed using the germline J gene. The ends were cut back, 5 bases at V and 0 bases at J, with 20 bases in the middle. This CDR3 spans 17 amino acids.

This clone has at least ten counts. Coverage ceases 3 residues before the CDR3 finishes, and the germline J gene fills in the end. The genes are TRBV11-2 and TRBJ1-2, with D maybe TRBD1 (5 bases). The germline V and J ends were trimmed by 4 bases and 5 bases, with 14 bases remaining between them. Looked up from germline, CDR1 is SGHAT and CDR2 is FQNNGV. This CDR3 has 14 residues. The CDR3 bases that were read are TGTGCCAGCAGCTACGGGGGAGCGGGTTATGGC. Translating it yields CASSYGGAGYG. In full, the CDR3 is CASSYGGAGYGYTF.

The table lists this clone with many counts. The CDR3 end lies 3 residues beyond the end of the read and is filled in from the germline J gene. The chain has TRBV20-1 and TRBJ2-5; tentatively, D is TRBD2 (5 bases). CDR3 length equals 15 residues. Germline loops: CDR1 DFQATT, CDR2 SNEGSKA (reference sequence). V lost 5 bases and J 1 base, leaving 17 bases between the germline ends. CDR3 bases read: TGCAGTGCTCATTTAGCGAACGGAGGCCAAGAGACC. Translation gives CSAHLANGGQET. In full, the CDR3 is CSAHLANGGQETQYF.

In its sample, this clone was seen many times. The read stops 3 residues short of the end of the CDR3; the missing end is completed from the germline J gene. The chain has TRBV5-1 and TRBJ2-1, with 8 bases that match TRBD1. Germline V gives CDR1 SGHRS, CDR2 YFSETQ. This CDR3 is built from 13 residues. V shed 3 bases and J 6 bases; nucleotides not matched to a gene: 2. The CDR3 here is CASSSGQVNEQFF. The sequenced part of the CDR3 DNA is TGCGCCAGCAGCTCGGGACAGGTCAATGAG.

Many counts were recorded for this clone. The CDR3 sequence: CASSYGTAYNEQFF. The CDR3 bases that were read are TGTGCCAGCAGCTATGGGACTGCCTACAATGAG. The chain couples TRBV14 to TRBJ2-1; D might be TRBD2 (6 bases). The read halts 3 residues ahead of the CDR3 end, with the missing end drawn from the germline J gene. V lost 5 bases to trimming and J lost 2 bases, with 10 bases between them. Germline-derived CDR1 and CDR2 are SGHDN and FVKESK. CDR3 length equals 14 residues.

Ten or more counts support this clone. Sequencing ends 3 residues short of the CDR3 end; the germline J gene provides the rest. The chain is built from TRBV7-2 and TRBJ1-3; no reliable D call. V dropped 5 bases and J dropped 0 bases, with 8 bases sitting between them. The germline V gene encodes CDR1 SGHTA and CDR2 FQGNSA. This CDR3 contains 14 residues. CDR3 protein: CASSERRSGNTIYF. The CDR3 bases that were read are TGTGCCAGCAGCGAGCGTCGCTCTGGAAACACC.

At least ten counts were recorded for this clone. The read is 3 residues too short to cover the CDR3 end, so that end is filled in from the germline J gene. The gene calls are TRBV7-6 and TRBJ2-3, with 11 bases fitting TRBD2. The CDR3 loop spans 17 amino acids. The V gene's germline CDR1 is SGHVS and CDR2 FNYEAQ. Trimming removed 5 bases from V and 1 base from J; junction bases left unmatched: 8. Partial CDR3 DNA: TGTGCCAGCAGCCCAACACTAGCGGGAGAGGGCACAGATACG. This sequence encodes CASSPTLAGEGTDT. From start to end, the CDR3 is CASSPTLAGEGTDTQYF.

This clone appeared many times. Read sequence stops 3 residues before the CDR3 end, and the germline J gene provides the missing end. The V and J genes are TRBV4-1 and TRBJ1-6; D not resolved. Trimming removed 1 base from V and 8 bases from J, with 9 bases in between. Germline V CDR1 and CDR2: MGHRA, YSYEKL. This CDR3 contains 14 residues. The part of the CDR3 DNA that was read is TGCGCCAGCAGCCAAGCCGTGCGGCATTCACCC. Protein product: CASSQAVRHSP. In full, the CDR3 reads CASSQAVRHSPLHF.

There are many counts of this clone. Sequencing ends 3 residues short of the CDR3 end; the germline J gene provides the rest. The chain has TRBV30 and TRBJ1-2, with D maybe TRBD1 (5 bases). Germline CDR1 reads GTSNPN; CDR2 reads SVGIG (reference sequence). The CDR3 has 13 amino acids. The CDR3 sequence: CAWTPRGLGFYTF. The CDR3 DNA, read in part, is TGTGCCTGGACTCCACGGGGGTTGGGCTTC.

This clone was counted at least ten times. The read ends 3 residues shy of where the CDR3 ends; the end is completed using the germline J gene. This chain links TRBV12-3 or TRBV12-4 with TRBJ2-1, with D unresolved. The CDR3 length is 12 residues. V was clipped by 2 bases and J by 9 bases, with 8 bases between them. The DNA read from the CDR3 is TGTGCCAGCAGTTTAAGGGTCCCTGAG. Protein: CASSLRVPE. The entire CDR3 protein reads CASSLRVPEQFF.

Concerning this clone itself: The CDR3 is cut off 3 residues early in the read; its end comes from the germline J gene. J is TRBJ2-4 and V is TRBV30; weak D call: TRBD1 (6 bases). CDR1 is GTSNPN, CDR2 SVGIG, per germline (reference sequence). CDR3 length: 12 residues. This CDR3 reads CAWSMTGFGQYF. CDR3 DNA, as far as it was read: TGTGCCTGGAGTATGACAGGTTTCGGT.

Ten or more counts support this clone. Sequencing ends 3 residues short of the CDR3 end; the germline J gene provides the rest. The chain employs TRBV29-1 and TRBJ1-2, with TRBD1 matching 10 bases. Germline lookup yields CDR1 SQVTM and CDR2 ANQGSEA. The CDR3 totals 13 residues. CDR3 DNA (partial): TGCAGCGTTGGGGGGACAGGGGTCAGCGGC. Amino acid sequence: CSVGGTGVSG. The whole CDR3 region reads CSVGGTGVSGYTF.

Sample share makes this clone medium-sized. The CDR3 end lies 3 residues beyond the end of the read and is filled in from the germline J gene. The chain employs TRBV14 and TRBJ1-2; D is perhaps TRBD1 (6 bases). Germline V gives CDR1 SGHDN, CDR2 FVKESK. The V gene lost 1 base and the J gene lost 1 base, with 10 bases spanning the gap. The CDR3 sequence is 15 residues long. The CDR3 is CASSQGQALNYGYTF. The CDR3 bases that were read are TGTGCCAGCAGCCAAGGACAGGCCCTTAACTATGGC.

This clone has ten or more counts. This CDR3 reads CATSRDQREKLFF. The covered CDR3 bases are TGTGCCACCAGCAGAGATCAGAGAGAAAAA. The V call is TRBV15, the J call TRBJ1-4; D gene unclear. The read terminates 3 residues ahead of where the CDR3 ends, so the germline J gene completes it. The length of the CDR3 is 13 residues. The V end lost 0 bases, the J end lost 8 bases, and 7 bases lay between the germline ends. The germline gives CDR1 LNHNV, CDR2 YYDKDF (reference sequence).

There are many counts of this clone. From the germline J gene comes the end of the CDR3, since the read stops 3 residues before it. The chain couples TRBV19 to TRBJ2-7; tentatively, D is TRBD2 (5 bases). Germline CDR1 is LNHDA and CDR2 is SQIVND (reference sequence). This CDR3 region has 14 residues. V gave up 3 bases and J gave up 2 bases, with 11 bases separating them. CDR3: CASSISRGAYEQYF. The sequenced part of the CDR3 DNA is TGTGCCAGTAGTATTTCACGGGGTGCCTACGAG.

This clone has ten or more counts. The read comes to an end 3 residues before the CDR3 does, leaving the germline J gene to fill in the end. This sequence joins TRBV7-2 and TRBJ2-2; unclear D gene. Germline lookup yields CDR1 SGHTA and CDR2 FQGNSA. The CDR3 runs 13 residues. V was shortened by 5 bases and J by 3 bases, with 7 bases between the two germline ends. The CDR3 here is CASSLVHTGELFF. The sequenced part of the CDR3 DNA is TGTGCCAGCAGCCTCGTCCACACCGGGGAG.

The DNA read from the CDR3 is TGTGCCAGCAGTACCTATGCGGGGAGGGGCAATCAGCCC. This translates into CASSTYAGRGNQP. The whole CDR3 protein is CASSTYAGRGNQPQHF. The rearrangement links TRBV7-8 to TRBJ1-5, with unresolved D. The CDR3 end lies 3 residues beyond the end of the read and is filled in from the germline J gene. The CDR3 runs 16 residues. Trimming pared 6 bases from V and 2 bases from J, leaving 17 bases between. Germline V gene lookup returns CDR1 SGHVS and CDR2 FQNEAQ.

This clone was seen many times. The CDR3 extends 3 residues past the end of the read, so its final part is completed from the germline J gene. This chain uses TRBV19 with TRBJ1-2; D not resolved. Germline CDR1 reads LNHDA; CDR2 reads SQIVND (reference sequence). The ends were cut back, 4 bases at V and 3 bases at J, with 6 bases in the middle. CDR3 length: 12 residues. The CDR3 loop reads CASSTRDYGYTF. CDR3 bases read: TGTGCCAGTAGTACCCGGGACTATGGC.

This clone was counted ten times or more. The read terminates 3 residues before the CDR3 end, so the remaining end is supplied by the germline J gene. This chain joins TRBV6-2 or TRBV6-3 and TRBJ1-1, with D perhaps matching TRBD1 (5 bases). From germline, CDR1 is MNHEY and CDR2 SVGEGT. V lost 6 bases and J 5 bases, leaving 13 bases between the germline ends. CDR3 length: 13 amino acids. CDR3 amino acids: CASRRVGVTEAFF. Partial CDR3 DNA: TGTGCCAGCAGACGTGTAGGGGTAACTGAA.

In this sample, this clone turned up many times. The CDR3 is cut off 3 residues early in the read; its end comes from the germline J gene. The chain recombines TRBV10-3 with TRBJ2-2; the match to TRBD2 covers 8 bases. The CDR3 runs to 14 residues. Germline V CDR1 and CDR2: ENHRY, SYGVKD. Trimming at V came to 10 bases and at J to 6 bases, leaving 10 bases not matched to a gene. The DNA read from the CDR3 is TGTGCCAACCGGGGGGGAGGCCTCTCCGGGGAG. Translation gives CANRGGGLSGE. The entire CDR3 is CANRGGGLSGELFF.

This clone showed up many times. The sequenced part of the CDR3 DNA is TGTGCCAGCAGCCGGGGCAGCGGGAGCTACAATGAG. Protein product: CASSRGSGSYNE. The whole CDR3 sequence reads CASSRGSGSYNEQFF. The chain uses TRBV7-3 and TRBJ2-1; TRBD2 agrees at 8 bases. The read terminates 3 residues ahead of where the CDR3 ends, so the germline J gene completes it. Losses at the gene ends were 5 bases for V and 3 bases for J; bases not matched to a gene: 6. In germline, CDR1 is SGHTA, CDR2 FQGTGA. The CDR3 totals 15 residues.